The rows below give T cell receptor beta chains drawn from one sample of a study of T cell responses to AZD1222 COVID-19 vaccine. Measured with immunoSEQ multiplex PCR; TCRdb has only the in-frame clones, and not every one. The sample carries 140,000 to 150,000 clones, 82% recorded once. Sequenced material: peripheral blood, taken on day 0 of MenACWY control vaccination. The receptors were gathered from an adult in good health. Both conserved end residues are part of each CDR3.

V	CDR3
TRBV7-2	CATGDNYEQYF
TRBV6-5	CASMVLDYGYTF
TRBV7-9	CASSLAPTASRAFF
TRBV6-5	CASRGRDFTQPQHF
TRBV25-1	CASSEWGGGEQYF
TRBV28	CASSPDVRQAGGTQYF
TRBV7-9	CASSPGPPGANVLTF
TRBV19	CATSDVPLLGSPLHF
TRBV11-2	CASSREGRWNGYTF
TRBV7-9	CASSLPGSYNEQFF
TRBV6-6	CASSSIRGGYGYTF
TRBV7-9	CASSLGGQGRYEQYF